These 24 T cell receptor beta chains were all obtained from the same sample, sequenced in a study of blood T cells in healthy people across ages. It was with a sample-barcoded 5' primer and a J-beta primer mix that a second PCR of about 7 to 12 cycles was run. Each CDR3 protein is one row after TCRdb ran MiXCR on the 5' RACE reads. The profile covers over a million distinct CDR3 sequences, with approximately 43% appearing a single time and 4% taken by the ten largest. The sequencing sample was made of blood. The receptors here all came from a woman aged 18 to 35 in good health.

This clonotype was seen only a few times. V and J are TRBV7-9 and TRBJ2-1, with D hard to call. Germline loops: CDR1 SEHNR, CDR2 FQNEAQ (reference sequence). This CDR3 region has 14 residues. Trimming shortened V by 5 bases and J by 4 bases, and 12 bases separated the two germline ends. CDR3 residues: CASSPLLKYNEQFF. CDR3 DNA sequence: TGTGCCAGCAGCCCATTATTGAAATACAATGAGCAGTTCTTC.

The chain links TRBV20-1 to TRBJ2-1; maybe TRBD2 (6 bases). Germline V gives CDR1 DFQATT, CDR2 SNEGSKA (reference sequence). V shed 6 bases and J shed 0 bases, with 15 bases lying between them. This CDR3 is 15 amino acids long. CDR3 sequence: CSAVGLPSSYNEQFF. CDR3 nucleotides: TGCAGTGCAGTGGGACTCCCCAGCTCCTACAATGAGCAGTTCTTC.

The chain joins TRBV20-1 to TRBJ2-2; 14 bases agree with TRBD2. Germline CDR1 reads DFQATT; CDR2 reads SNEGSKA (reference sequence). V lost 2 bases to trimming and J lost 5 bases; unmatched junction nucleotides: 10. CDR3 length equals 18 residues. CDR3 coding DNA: TGCAGTGCTAGAAGGTCGGGACTAGCGGGAGTAAGAACCGGGGAGCTGTTTTTT. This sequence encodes CSARRSGLAGVRTGELFF.

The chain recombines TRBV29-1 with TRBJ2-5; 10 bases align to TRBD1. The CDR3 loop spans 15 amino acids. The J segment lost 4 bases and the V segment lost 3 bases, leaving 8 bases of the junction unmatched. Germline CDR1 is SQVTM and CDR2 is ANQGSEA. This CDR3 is CSVDSTGGLGETQYF. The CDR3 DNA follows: TGCAGCGTTGATTCGACAGGGGGCTTGGGAGAGACCCAGTACTTC.

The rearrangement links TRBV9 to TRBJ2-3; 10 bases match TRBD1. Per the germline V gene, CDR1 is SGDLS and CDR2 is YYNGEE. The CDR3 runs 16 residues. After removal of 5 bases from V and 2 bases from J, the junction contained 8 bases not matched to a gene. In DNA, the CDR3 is TGTGCCAGCAGACGGACCGGGACAGGGGTCACAGATACGCAGTATTTT. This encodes CASRRTGTGVTDTQYF.

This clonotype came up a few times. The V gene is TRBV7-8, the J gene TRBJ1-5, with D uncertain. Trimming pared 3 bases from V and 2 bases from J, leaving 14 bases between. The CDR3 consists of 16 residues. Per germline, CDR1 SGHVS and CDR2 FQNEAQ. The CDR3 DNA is TGTGCCAGCAGCTTGGCCCGGGGAGAGGGCAATCAGCCCCAGCATTTT. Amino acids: CASSLARGEGNQPQHF.

CDR3 residues: CSAKLVLSYNEQFF. In DNA, the CDR3 is TGCAGTGCTAAACTAGTATTATCCTACAATGAGCAGTTCTTC. J is TRBJ2-1 and V is TRBV20-1; weak D call: TRBD2 (5 bases). Germline V lookup: CDR1 DFQATT, CDR2 SNEGSKA (reference sequence). The CDR3 extends over 14 amino acids. With 4 bases removed from V and 1 base from J, the gap between germline ends came to 11 bases.

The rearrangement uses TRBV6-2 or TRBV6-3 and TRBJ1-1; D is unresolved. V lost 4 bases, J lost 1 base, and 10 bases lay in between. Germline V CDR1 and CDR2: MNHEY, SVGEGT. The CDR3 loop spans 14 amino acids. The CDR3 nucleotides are TGTGCCAGCAGTTCCCGGGGAAGGAACACTGAAGCTTTCTTT. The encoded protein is CASSSRGRNTEAFF.

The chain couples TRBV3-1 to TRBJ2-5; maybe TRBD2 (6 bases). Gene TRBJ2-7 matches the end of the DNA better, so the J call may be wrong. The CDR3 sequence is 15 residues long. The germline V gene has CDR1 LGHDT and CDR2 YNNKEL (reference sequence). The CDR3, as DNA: TGTGCGAGTACAAGATCGGGCGGGATCTTCTACGAGCAGTACTTC. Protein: CASTRSGGIFYEQYF.

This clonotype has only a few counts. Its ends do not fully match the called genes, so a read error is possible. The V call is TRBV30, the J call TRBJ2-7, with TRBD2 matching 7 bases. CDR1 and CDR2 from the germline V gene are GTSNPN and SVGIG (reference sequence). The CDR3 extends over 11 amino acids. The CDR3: CAGRAHREQYF. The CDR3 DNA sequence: TGTGCCGGGAGGGCACACAGGGAGCAGTACTTC.

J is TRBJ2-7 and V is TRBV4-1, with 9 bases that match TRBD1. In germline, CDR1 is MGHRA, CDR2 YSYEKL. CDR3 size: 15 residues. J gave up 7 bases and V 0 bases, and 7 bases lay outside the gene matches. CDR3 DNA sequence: TGCGCCAGCAGCCAAGACCAGGGACAGGGTAGGGAGCAGTACTTC. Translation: CASSQDQGQGREQYF.

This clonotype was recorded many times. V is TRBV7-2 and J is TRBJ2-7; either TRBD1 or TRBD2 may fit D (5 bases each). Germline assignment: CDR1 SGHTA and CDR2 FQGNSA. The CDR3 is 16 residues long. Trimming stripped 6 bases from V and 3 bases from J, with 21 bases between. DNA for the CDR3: TGTGCCAGCAGATATGATCCGGGACCCCCCGGCTACGAGCAGTACTTC. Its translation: CASRYDPGPPGYEQYF.

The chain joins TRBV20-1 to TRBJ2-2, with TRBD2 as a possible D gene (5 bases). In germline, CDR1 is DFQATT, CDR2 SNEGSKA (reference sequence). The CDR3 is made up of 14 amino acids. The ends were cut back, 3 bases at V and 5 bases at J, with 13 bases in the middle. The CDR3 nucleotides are TGCAGTGCTAGCGAAGTCGGGAAGACCGGGGAGCTGTTTTTT. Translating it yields CSASEVGKTGELFF.

The CDR3 loop is CASSLTDLSYEQYF. The DNA for the CDR3 is TGTGCCAGCAGCTTAACGGATCTTTCCTACGAGCAGTACTTC. The V gene is TRBV7-2, the J gene TRBJ2-5; the D is unclear. The DNA end is more similar to TRBJ2-7, so the J call may be wrong. This CDR3 region has 14 residues. Germline CDR1 SGHTA, CDR2 FQGNSA.

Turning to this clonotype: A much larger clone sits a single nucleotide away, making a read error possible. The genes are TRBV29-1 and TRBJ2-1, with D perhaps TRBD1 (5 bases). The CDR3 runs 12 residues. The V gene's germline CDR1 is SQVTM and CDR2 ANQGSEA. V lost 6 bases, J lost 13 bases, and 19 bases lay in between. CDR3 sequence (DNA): TGCAGCGTCCAACAGGTTCAAGAGACCCAGTTCTTC. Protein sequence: CSVQQVQETQFF.

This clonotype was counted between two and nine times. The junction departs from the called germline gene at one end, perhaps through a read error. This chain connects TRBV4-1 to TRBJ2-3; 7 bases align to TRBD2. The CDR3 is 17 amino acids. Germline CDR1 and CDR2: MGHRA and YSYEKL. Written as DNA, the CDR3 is TGCGCCGGCAGCCAAGGGGTCCTAGCGGAACATACAGATACGCAGTATTTT. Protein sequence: CAGSQGVLAEHTDTQYF.

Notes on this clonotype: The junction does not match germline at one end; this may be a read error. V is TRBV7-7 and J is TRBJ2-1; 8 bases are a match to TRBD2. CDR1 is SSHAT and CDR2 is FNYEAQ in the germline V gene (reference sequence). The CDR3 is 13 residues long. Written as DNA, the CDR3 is TGTGCTAGCAGCGGGAGCTCAATCAATGAGCAGTTCTTC. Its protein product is CASSGSSINEQFF.

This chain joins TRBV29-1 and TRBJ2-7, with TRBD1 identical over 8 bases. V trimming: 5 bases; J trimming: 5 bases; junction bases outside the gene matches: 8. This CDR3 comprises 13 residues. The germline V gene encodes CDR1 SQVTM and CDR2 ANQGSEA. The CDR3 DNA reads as TGCAGCGTTTGGGCAGGGGGCTTTGACGAGCAGTACTTC. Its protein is CSVWAGGFDEQYF.

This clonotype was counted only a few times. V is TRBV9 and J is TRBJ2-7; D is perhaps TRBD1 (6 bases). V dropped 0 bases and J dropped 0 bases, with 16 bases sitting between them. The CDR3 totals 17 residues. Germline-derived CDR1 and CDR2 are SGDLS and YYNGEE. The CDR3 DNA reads TGTGCCAGCAGCGTAGAGGCAGGGGTCCTTAGCTCCTACGAGCAGTACTTC. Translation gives CASSVEAGVLSSYEQYF.

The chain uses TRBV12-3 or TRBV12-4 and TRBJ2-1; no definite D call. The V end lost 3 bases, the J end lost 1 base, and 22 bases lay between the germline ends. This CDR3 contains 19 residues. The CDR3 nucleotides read TGTGCCAGCAGTTTCCGTTTATGGGGATTGGTCGATTCCTACAATGAGCAGTTCTTC. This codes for CASSFRLWGLVDSYNEQFF.

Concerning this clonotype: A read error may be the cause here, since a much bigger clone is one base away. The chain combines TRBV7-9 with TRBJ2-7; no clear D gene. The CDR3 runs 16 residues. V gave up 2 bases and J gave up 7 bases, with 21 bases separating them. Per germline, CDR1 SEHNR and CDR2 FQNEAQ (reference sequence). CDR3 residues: CASSLLPRNSYNEQYF. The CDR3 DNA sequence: TGTGCCAGCAGCTTACTGCCTCGGAACTCCTACAATGAGCAGTACTTC.

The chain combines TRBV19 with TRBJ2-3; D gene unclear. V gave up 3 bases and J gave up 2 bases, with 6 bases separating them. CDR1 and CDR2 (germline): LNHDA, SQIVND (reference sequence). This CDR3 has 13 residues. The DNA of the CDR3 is TGTGCCAGTAGTATTATCAACACAGATACGCAGTATTTT. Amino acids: CASSIINTDTQYF.

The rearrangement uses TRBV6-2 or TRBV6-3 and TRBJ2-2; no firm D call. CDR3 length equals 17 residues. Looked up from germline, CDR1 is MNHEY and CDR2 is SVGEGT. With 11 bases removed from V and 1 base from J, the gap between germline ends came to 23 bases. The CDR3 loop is CAPPATQSIRNTGELFF. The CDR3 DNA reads TGTGCCCCCCCGGCGACCCAGTCAATTCGGAACACCGGGGAGCTGTTTTTT.

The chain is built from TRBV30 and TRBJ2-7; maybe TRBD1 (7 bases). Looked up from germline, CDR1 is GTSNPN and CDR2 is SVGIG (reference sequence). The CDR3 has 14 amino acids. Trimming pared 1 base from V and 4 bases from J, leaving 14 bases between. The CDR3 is CAWSAGTAGYEQYF. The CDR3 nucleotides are TGTGCCTGGAGTGCCGGGACAGCGGGTTACGAGCAGTACTTC.